A selection of T cell receptor beta chains follows, all from one sample in a study of spatial heterogeneity in lung cancer. TCRdb recomputed calls from the 5' RACE reads with MiXCR, one row per CDR3 protein. The sample comprises 50,000 to 60,000 distinct CDR3 sequences, more than 6.5% of which are singletons, and approximately 40% rests with the top ten. The material sequenced was PBMCs, taken at follow-up. Receptors were obtained from a female donor with early-stage non-small cell lung cancer. The CDR3 runs from the conserved cysteine through the conserved F or W. D genes are given only for firm matches. A row's size may be missing; if present it is once, few, many or a size class.

J	D	size	V	DNA	CDR3
TRBJ1-1	-	few	TRBV7-2	TGTGCCAGCAGCTTAGTTTTTAGGGGGACCACTGAAGCTTTCTTT	CASSLVFRGTTEAFF
TRBJ2-1	TRBD2	many	TRBV9	TGTGCCAGCAGGGGAGGGAGCAATGAGCAGTTCTTC	CASRGGSNEQFF
TRBJ2-1	-	many	TRBV7-2	TGTGCCAGCAGCCCGAAGGGTGGGGCGGTCAATGAGCAGTTCTTC	CASSPKGGAVNEQFF
TRBJ2-1	-	few	TRBV5-1	TGCGCCAGTCGACAGGGCGGGGATTCCTACAATGAGCAGTTCTTC	CASRQGGDSYNEQFF
TRBJ1-4	-	-	TRBV3-1	TGTGCCAGCACCCAGACAGTTTCTAATGAAAAACTGTTTTTT	CASTQTVSNEKLFF
TRBJ1-5	TRBD1	-	TRBV18	TGTGCCAGCTCACCGGGACAGGGGAGCAATCAGCCCCAGCATTTT	CASSPGQGSNQPQHF
TRBJ2-3	-	many	TRBV29-1	TGCAGCGCGACCGCCCGACTGTCTAGCACAGATACGCAGTATTTT	CSATARLSSTDTQYF
TRBJ2-2	-	many	TRBV7-2	TGTGCCAGCAGCTCGACTAGAGCGCACACCGGGGAGCTGTTTTTT	CASSSTRAHTGELFF
TRBJ2-1	TRBD1	few	TRBV5-1	TGCGCCAGCAGCCTAAGGGGGCTTGACAATGAGCAGTTCTTC	CASSLRGLDNEQFF
TRBJ1-6	-	many	TRBV7-8	TGTGCCAGCAGCTTAGGTTCTCGGTCACCCCTCCACTTT	CASSLGSRSPLHF
TRBJ2-3	TRBD1	many	TRBV5-6	TGTGCCAGCAGGGCGGTGGGACAGGGGGCTCCGATGTCGCAGTATTTT	CASRAVGQGAPMSQYF
TRBJ2-5	TRBD1	many	TRBV11-1	TGTGCCAGCAGCTCCGGACAGGGGCAAGAGACCCAGTACTTC	CASSSGQGQETQYF
TRBJ2-7	TRBD2	many	TRBV20-1	TGCAGTGCTAGAGATTGGGGGGGGTCCTACGAGCAGTACTTC	CSARDWGGSYEQYF
TRBJ2-5	TRBD2	many	TRBV18	TGTGCCAGCTCACTTAATACCAGACTAGCAGCTCAAGAGACCCAGTACTTC	CASSLNTRLAAQETQYF
TRBJ2-3	TRBD2	many	TRBV5-1	TGCGCCAGCAGCCGGGAGGGACTCAGCACAGATACGCAGTATTTT	CASSREGLSTDTQYF
TRBJ1-2	-	few	TRBV7-2	TGTGCCAGCAAAGTCGGGCTCGCGAACTATGGCTACACCTTC	CASKVGLANYGYTF
TRBJ2-7	-	few	TRBV18	TGTGCCAGCAGCCCCAGCAGGGCCCTCTACGAGCAGTACTTC	CASSPSRALYEQYF
TRBJ2-3	-	-	TRBV2	TGTGCCAGCCTTGTCGGACCTAGCACAGATACGCAGTATTTT	CASLVGPSTDTQYF
TRBJ1-2	-	-	TRBV16	TGTGCCAGCAGTAACTCCCCTAACTATGGCTACACCTTC	CASSNSPNYGYTF
TRBJ1-6	-	many	TRBV12-3/TRBV12-4	TGTGCCAGCAGTCCACTGCCGCATTATAATTCACCCCTCCACTTT	CASSPLPHYNSPLHF
TRBJ1-5	-	few	TRBV9	TGTGCCAGCAGCCTAACAGATAGCAATCAGCCCCAGCATTTT	CASSLTDSNQPQHF
TRBJ2-3	-	many	TRBV2	TGTGCCAGCAGTGAGGTACGGGGGAGTGGAGCAGATACGCAGTATTTT	CASSEVRGSGADTQYF
TRBJ2-5	TRBD1	few	TRBV15	TGTGCCACCAGCAGATCTATGGGTACAGGGGGAGAGACCCAGTACTTC	CATSRSMGTGGETQYF
TRBJ2-3	-	many	TRBV5-1	TGCGCCAGCAGCTTACGGGGGATCAGCGGCACAGATACGCAGTATTTT	CASSLRGISGTDTQYF
TRBJ1-3	-	many	TRBV14	TGTGCCAGCAGCAACTCTGGAAACACCATATATTTT	CASSNSGNTIYF
TRBJ2-3	-	many	TRBV11-3	TGTGCCAGCAGCCCCGCGGGTACGCAGTATTTT	CASSPAGTQYF
TRBJ1-2	TRBD1	few	TRBV5-1	TGCGCCAGCAGCACCGGACAGGCTAATGACTATGGCTACACCTTC	CASSTGQANDYGYTF
TRBJ1-5	-	few	TRBV6-5	TGTGCCAGCAGTTACACGGGAAGCCTCAATCAGCCCCAGCATTTT	CASSYTGSLNQPQHF
TRBJ2-7	-	many	TRBV20-1	TGCAGTGCGCTAGGGCCAAGAGGGGGCGAGCAGTACTTC	CSALGPRGGEQYF
TRBJ1-5	-	many	TRBV7-2	TGTGCCAGCAGCTTTAAAGGAGGTGGGCAGCCCCAGCATTTT	CASSFKGGGQPQHF
TRBJ1-3	-	few	TRBV6-2/TRBV6-3	TGTGCCAGCAGAAGACAGCTTGGAAACACCATATATTTT	CASRRQLGNTIYF
TRBJ1-6	-	many	TRBV6-5	TGTGCCAGCAGTTACTCCCCTTTACGTTCACCCCTCCACTTT	CASSYSPLRSPLHF
TRBJ2-1	-	many	TRBV10-3	TGTGCCATCAGTGTTGCCCCCAGGGATGAGCAGTTCTTC	CAISVAPRDEQFF
TRBJ1-3	-	many	TRBV27	TGTGCCAGCAGTCCGAGCCCAGGAAACACCATATATTTT	CASSPSPGNTIYF
TRBJ2-7	-	few	TRBV12-3/TRBV12-4	TGTGCCAGCAGTTTCGGTAGGGCCACCTCCTACGAGCAGTACTTC	CASSFGRATSYEQYF
TRBJ1-2	TRBD1	few	TRBV7-9	TGTGCCAGCAGCTTAGGACAGGGGATTAACTATGGCTACACCTTC	CASSLGQGINYGYTF
TRBJ2-3	-	many	TRBV14	TGTGCCAGCAGCCAAGATACAGATACGCAGTATTTT	CASSQDTDTQYF
TRBJ2-3	-	-	TRBV10-3	TGTGCCATCAGTGAACCAAGAGTTCCAGATACGCAGTATTTT	CAISEPRVPDTQYF
TRBJ2-6	-	many	TRBV5-1	TGCGCCAGCAGCTTGGCACAGGCGGCTGGGGCCAACGTCCTGACTTTC	CASSLAQAAGANVLTF
TRBJ2-7	TRBD1	many	TRBV7-9	TGTGCCAGCAGCTTAACAGGGGTCAACTACGAGCAGTACTTC	CASSLTGVNYEQYF
TRBJ1-1	-	many	TRBV6-1	TGTGCCAGCAGCGCAGCGAGGGGTAGAAGTGAAGCTTTCTTT	CASSAARGRSEAFF
TRBJ2-7	TRBD1	-	TRBV20-1	TGCAGTGCTGTCCGGGACAGCTCCTACGAGCAGTACTTC	CSAVRDSSYEQYF
TRBJ2-5	-	many	TRBV29-1	TGCAGCGTGGGTCAAAGGGGGGTTGAGACCCAGTACTTC	CSVGQRGVETQYF
TRBJ1-6	TRBD1	few	TRBV2	TGTGCCAGCCACGAAAACCCCGGGACAGCCTCCAATTCACCCCTCCACTTT	CASHENPGTASNSPLHF
TRBJ2-3	-	-	TRBV5-1	TGCGCCAGCAGCTTGGTCGGGACAAACTTCGAAGATACGCAGTATTTT	CASSLVGTNFEDTQYF
TRBJ2-3	-	few	TRBV4-3	TGCGCCAGCAGCCAAGTCTTCTACGGGAGCACAGATACGCAGTATTTT	CASSQVFYGSTDTQYF
TRBJ2-1	TRBD2	-	TRBV5-1	TGCGCCAGCACCGGGACTATACCTTTGGTGAGCTACAATGAGCAGTTCTTC	CASTGTIPLVSYNEQFF
TRBJ1-2	-	many	TRBV7-2	TGTGCCAGCAGCTTAATTAACCGCCCAGGCTATGGCTACACCTTC	CASSLINRPGYGYTF
TRBJ2-2	-	many	TRBV5-1	TGCGCCAGCTCTCCGACAGCGAACACCGGGGAGCTGTTTTTT	CASSPTANTGELFF
TRBJ1-2	-	many	TRBV28	TGTGCCAGCATAGGTTATCCCCACTATGGCTACACCTTC	CASIGYPHYGYTF
TRBJ2-1	-	many	TRBV7-2	TGTGCCAGCAGCTCGGCGGGGCCCTCCTACAATGAGCAGTTCTTC	CASSSAGPSYNEQFF
TRBJ2-7	-	-	TRBV29-1	TGCAGCGTTGAAGGCACCCTAGAGAGCTCCTACGAGCAGTACTTC	CSVEGTLESSYEQYF
TRBJ1-5	-	few	TRBV7-9	TGTGCCAGCAGCTCCACGGAAAATCAGCCCCAGCATTTT	CASSSTENQPQHF
TRBJ1-6	-	many	TRBV18	TGTGCCAGCTCACGCGACACAGGCCATAATTCACCCCTCCACTTT	CASSRDTGHNSPLHF